This TCR beta chain was obtained from a study of early T cells in non-severe SARS-CoV-2 infection. Study-level information: With bulk RNA from unsorted whole blood as input, sequencing yielded unpaired chains.

Per the germline V gene, CDR1 is SNHLY and CDR2 is FYNNEI. The V and J ends lost 3 bases and 0 bases respectively, with 12 bases between them. This CDR3 comprises 15 residues. Regarding the study as a whole: There was a bias toward anti-spike CD8 responses in VDJdb matching, which missed private and CD4 specificities.

This clonotype occurred a few times. What it recognizes is unknown. Molecules of cDNA were individually given unique molecular identifiers that were attached to them. A single record per CDR3 protein comes from TCRdb applying MiXCR to the 5' RACE reads. Among approximately 81,000 distinct CDR3 sequences listed, more than 12% were seen once. The sequence came from an adult who was a healthcare worker with PCR-confirmed SARS-CoV-2 infection or an uninfected control (not recorded which). Sequencing was done on a sample of whole blood. The chain joins TRBV2 to TRBJ2-7, with D possibly being TRBD2 (7 bases). The CDR3 sequence: CASSDAGASSYEQYF. The DNA of the CDR3 is TGTGCCAGCAGTGATGCGGGGGCAAGCTCCTACGAGCAGTACTTC.